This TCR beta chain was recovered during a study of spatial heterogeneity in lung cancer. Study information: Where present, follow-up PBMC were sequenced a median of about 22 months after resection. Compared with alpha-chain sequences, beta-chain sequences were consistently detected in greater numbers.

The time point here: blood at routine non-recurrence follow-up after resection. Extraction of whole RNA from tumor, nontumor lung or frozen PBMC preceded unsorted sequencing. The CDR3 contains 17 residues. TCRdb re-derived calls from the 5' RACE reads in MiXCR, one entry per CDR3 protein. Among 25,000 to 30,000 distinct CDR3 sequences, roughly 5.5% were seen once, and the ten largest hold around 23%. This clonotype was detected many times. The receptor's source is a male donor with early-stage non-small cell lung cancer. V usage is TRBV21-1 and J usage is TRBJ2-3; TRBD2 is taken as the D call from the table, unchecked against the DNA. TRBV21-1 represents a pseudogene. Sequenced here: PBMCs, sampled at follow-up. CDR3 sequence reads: CASTNPGLAAVTDTQYF. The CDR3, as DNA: TGTGCCAGCACGAACCCAGGGCTAGCGGCGGTCACAGATACGCAGTATTTT.